The source of this TCR beta chain is a study of T-cell memory formation after mild COVID-19. From the 5' RACE reads, TCRdb called clonotypes with MiXCR, one entry per CDR3 protein. Among around 340,000 distinct CDR3 sequences listed, under 25% were seen once. The CDR3 consists of 11 residues. The germline V and J ends were trimmed by 10 bases and 7 bases, with 13 bases remaining between them. From germline, CDR1 is MNHNS and CDR2 SASEGT. This rearrangement joins TRBV6-1 to TRBJ1-2; a possible D gene is TRBD1 (6 bases). The sequenced sample consisted of PBMCs or a T cell subset sorted from them (not recorded which). This sequence was found in an adult woman who had mild COVID-19 (a few samples of this study predate the infection). Cell type and time point are not known. The CDR3 sequence is CAIYREAGYTF. CDR3 in DNA: TGTGCCATTTACAGGGAGGCTGGCTACACCTTC.